This TCR beta chain was captured in a study of cytomegalovirus exposure and HLA in healthy donors. Study-wide results and caveats: DRB1 had the most TCR associations and HLA-C the fewest, a later analysis found, with rates varying by HLA locus. Later analysis suggested links between common viral pathogens and several top significant clusters.

The germline CDR1 and CDR2 sequences are MNHEY and SVGAGI. There are 15 residues in the CDR3. Trimming cost V 6 bases and J 4 bases; bases outside gene matches: 9. Vbeta (60) and Jbeta (13) primers were used in the PCR. TCRdb keeps only in-frame clones here, not all; method: immunoSEQ multiplex PCR. The data hold 150,000 to 200,000 clones, with around 81% observed a single time. Points on this clone: No antigen is known for it.

The TCR was taken from a man younger than 35 in good health and CMV-seronegative. The chain couples TRBV6-5 to TRBJ1-2; 9 nucleotides agree with TRBD1. Sequences were obtained from PBMCs. CDR3 nucleotides: TGTGCCAGCAGCCGCCGGGGACAGGGTTTCTATGGCTACACCTTC. Its translation: CASSRRGQGFYGYTF.